These 8 T cell receptor beta chains were all obtained from the same sample, sequenced in a study of T cells in Graves' hyperthyroidism and ophthalmopathy. Authors of the study amplified TCR beta CDR3 regions from RNA transcripts. A set of HTBI primers served as the primers for a first-round RT-PCR of the TCR CDR3. TCRdb fed the multiplex PCR reads into MiXCR, producing one record per CDR3 protein. Here the sample spans more than 500,000 distinct CDR3 sequences, roughly 15% being singletons. Sequencing input: blood. All receptors derive from a woman under 40 with Graves' ophthalmopathy.

V usage is TRBV12-5 and J usage is TRBJ2-3; TRBD2 agrees at 7 bases. Looked up from germline, CDR1 is LGHNT and CDR2 is FRNRAP. The CDR3 is 15 amino acids. Trimming cost V 5 bases and J 3 bases; bases outside gene matches: 8. CDR3 sequence: CASGLPGGSTDTQYF. CDR3 bases: TGTGCTAGTGGTCTCCCTGGCGGGAGTACAGATACGCAGTATTTT.

A note on this clonotype: Since a much larger clone is just one base distant, this may be a read error. Written as DNA, the CDR3 is TGCAGTGCTAAGAGCAGGAGGCCCCCAGATACGCAGTATTTT. It specifies CSAKSRRPPDTQYF. The chain carries TRBV20-1 and TRBJ2-3; possible D gene TRBD2, 5 bases. This CDR3 spans 14 amino acids. The V and J ends lost 4 bases and 4 bases respectively, with 15 bases between them. Germline assignment: CDR1 DFQATT and CDR2 SNEGSKA (reference sequence).

The sample holds a few counts of this clonotype. This rearrangement joins TRBV24-1 to TRBJ2-3; 11 bases match TRBD1. Germline V gene sequence: CDR1 KGHDR, CDR2 SFDVKD. V was clipped by 3 bases and J by 3 bases; unmatched bases: 1. The CDR3 has 15 amino acids. CDR3 bases: TGTGCCACCAGTGATCGGGACAGGGGGACAGATACGCAGTATTTT. Protein sequence: CATSDRDRGTDTQYF.

V gene TRBV20-1 combines with J gene TRBJ1-5; D is perhaps TRBD1 (6 bases). V shed 0 bases and J shed 6 bases, with 15 bases lying between them. Germline-derived CDR1 and CDR2 are DFQATT and SNEGSKA (reference sequence). This CDR3 is 15 amino acids long. Here the CDR3 DNA reads TGCAGTGCTAGAGATGGGGGCGGCGGTGCTCAGCCCCAGCATTTT. Protein sequence: CSARDGGGGAQPQHF.

At least ten counts were recorded for this clonotype. The chain joins TRBV3-1 to TRBJ2-3, with unresolved D. Germline V CDR1 and CDR2: LGHDT, YNNKEL (reference sequence). Between the trimmed V and J ends, which lost 1 base and 6 bases, there was a span of 8 bases. CDR3 length: 13 amino acids. The CDR3 DNA reads TGTGCCAGCAGCCAAGGAAGGGTCGATACGCAGTATTTT. Amino acids: CASSQGRVDTQYF.

The chain links TRBV7-9 to TRBJ2-2; D remains ambiguous. This CDR3 comprises 15 residues. Germline V gene lookup returns CDR1 SEHNR and CDR2 FQNEAQ (reference sequence). Deletions cut 5 bases from V and 2 bases from J, with 12 bases between. The CDR3 here is CASSPHMTNTGELFF. The CDR3 DNA reads TGTGCCAGCAGCCCCCACATGACTAACACCGGGGAGCTGTTTTTT.

This clonotype was counted between two and nine times. V and J are TRBV19 and TRBJ1-5; 10 nucleotides line up with TRBD1. CDR1 and CDR2 (germline): LNHDA, SQIVND (reference sequence). The CDR3 extends over 16 amino acids. Unmatched junction bases numbered 13, after V lost 7 bases and J lost 7 bases. CDR3 bases: TGTGCCAGTACTACTAACGGGGGACAGGGGTACCAGCCCCAGCATTTT. Translated, it gives CASTTNGGQGYQPQHF.

This clonotype was counted a few times. The V and J genes are TRBV20-1 and TRBJ2-3; 10 positions agree with TRBD2. The germline gives CDR1 DFQATT, CDR2 SNEGSKA (reference sequence). The CDR3 sequence is 13 residues long. V shed 4 bases and J 10 bases; nucleotides not matched to a gene: 8. The chain's CDR3 is CSATISGRAAQYF. CDR3 in DNA: TGCAGTGCTACCATAAGCGGGAGGGCCGCGCAGTATTTT.